The 15 T cell receptor beta chains listed next were all sequenced from one sample in a study of shared clonotypes between healthy human individuals (dated by TCRdb to the early 2020s). The library was prepared using the immunoSEQ multiplex PCR assay. TCRdb retrieved this table from immuneACCESS and kept in-frame rearrangements only. Not all clones are present; in checked studies, unresolved V genes account for under half, and no reason is known for the remainder. Within this sample are over a million clones, with around 95% of them counted one time only. About 1% of the sample is held by the ten biggest clonotypes. Material for sequencing was naive CD4+ T cells sorted from blood. Interpreted using the paper, the cell subset or site label stands for: CD45RA+ positively selected. The receptors stem from a man aged 30 to 39 in good health.

V gene TRBV6-1 combines with J gene TRBJ2-5; D not certain. Germline loops: CDR1 MNHNS, CDR2 SASEGT. This CDR3 contains 16 residues. The V end was cut by 4 bases, the J end by 4 bases, with 19 bases between. Written as DNA, the CDR3 is TGTGCCAGCAGTGCCCTGGCAGGCCTTATTGGAGAGACCCAGTACTTC. Protein product: CASSALAGLIGETQYF.

This chain uses TRBV10-3 with TRBJ1-3, with unresolved D. CDR1 and CDR2 from the germline V gene are ENHRY and SYGVKD. This CDR3 comprises 16 residues. V lost 0 bases to trimming and J lost 4 bases, with 13 bases between them. Written as DNA, the CDR3 is TGTGCCATCAGTGAGTCGTACTCGTCCATCGGAAACACCATATATTTT. The encoded protein is CAISESYSSIGNTIYF.

The genes are TRBV2 and TRBJ2-7; the D is unclear. Looked up from germline, CDR1 is SNHLY and CDR2 is FYNNEI. Between the trimmed V and J ends, which lost 3 bases and 2 bases, there was a span of 14 bases. The CDR3 sequence is 15 residues long. The CDR3 nucleotides are TGTGCCAGCAGTGAGACCGGCTTTTCTACCTACGAGCAGTACTTC. This codes for CASSETGFSTYEQYF. Full variable domain (missing parts from reference TRBV2 and TRBJ2-7): EPEVTQTPSHQVTQMGQEVILRCVPISNHLYFYWYRQILGQKVEFLVSFYNNEISEKSEIFDDQFSVERPDGSNFTLKIRSTKLEDSAMYFCASSETGFSTYEQYFGPGTRLTVT.

The chain links TRBV28 to TRBJ2-7, with TRBD2 matching 8 bases. CDR3 length equals 14 residues. Unmatched junction bases numbered 7, after V lost 6 bases and J lost 3 bases. The germline gives CDR1 MDHEN, CDR2 SYDVKM. DNA for the CDR3: TGTGCCAGCAGACGTAGCGGGATACTCTACGAGCAGTACTTC. Protein sequence: CASRRSGILYEQYF. Using reference TRBV28 and TRBJ2-7 for the parts outside the CDR3, the full variable domain is DVKVTQSSRYLVKRTGEKVFLECVQDMDHENMFWYRQDPGLGLRLIYFSYDVKMKEKGDIPEGYSVSREKKERFSLILESASTNQTSMYLCASRRSGILYEQYFGPGTRLTVT.

The DNA for the CDR3 is TGTGCCAGCAGCCCCGGCCGGTACGAGCAGTACTTC. Protein product: CASSPGRYEQYF. The gene calls are TRBV7-2 and TRBJ2-7; D remains unclear. Germline V lookup: CDR1 SGHTA, CDR2 FQGNSA. The germline V and J ends were trimmed by 5 bases and 4 bases, with 9 bases remaining between them. The length of the CDR3 is 12 residues.

The chain employs TRBV11-2 and TRBJ2-1; 9 positions match TRBD2. V lost 3 bases, J lost 5 bases, and 14 bases stayed unmatched. CDR3 size: 18 residues. Germline-derived CDR1 and CDR2 are SGHAT and FQNNGV. The CDR3 DNA reads as TGTGCCAGCAGCTTCCCTGCCCGGCTAGCGGGACTCAACAATGAGCAGTTCTTC. Translating it yields CASSFPARLAGLNNEQFF. The variable domain in full, with the rest retrieved from reference TRBV11-2 and TRBJ2-1, is EAGVAQSPRYKIIEKRQSVAFWCNPISGHATLYWYQQILGQGPKLLIQFQNNGVVDDSQLPKDRFSAERLKGVDSTLKIQPAKLEDSAVYLCASSFPARLAGLNNEQFFGPGTRLTVL.

This chain connects TRBV10-3 to TRBJ2-5; 7 bases match TRBD1. This CDR3 comprises 15 residues. The V segment lost 6 bases and the J segment 5 bases; nucleotides outside the gene matches: 12. Germline V gene lookup returns CDR1 ENHRY and CDR2 SYGVKD. CDR3 loop: CAIRHGTVDRETQYF. CDR3 bases: TGTGCCATCAGACACGGGACAGTCGACCGGGAGACCCAGTACTTC.

The chain recombines TRBV28 with TRBJ1-5; no definite D call. Trimming removed 1 base at V and 11 bases at J, with 12 bases between. Looked up from germline, CDR1 is MDHEN and CDR2 is SYDVKM. CDR3 length: 13 residues. The CDR3: CASSLYDRAAQHF. CDR3 DNA sequence: TGTGCCAGCAGTTTATACGACCGGGCCGCCCAGCATTTT. Full variable domain (outside the CDR3, taken from reference TRBV28 and TRBJ1-5): DVKVTQSSRYLVKRTGEKVFLECVQDMDHENMFWYRQDPGLGLRLIYFSYDVKMKEKGDIPEGYSVSREKKERFSLILESASTNQTSMYLCASSLYDRAAQHFGDGTRLSIL.

The chain couples TRBV5-1 to TRBJ2-7; D is unclear. This CDR3 is 14 amino acids long. Trimming removed 7 bases from V and 0 bases from J, with 14 bases in between. The germline V gene has CDR1 SGHRS and CDR2 YFSETQ. In DNA form, the CDR3 reads TGCGCCAGCTCGTTCGCAGTTAGCTCCTACGAGCAGTACTTC. Encoded protein: CASSFAVSSYEQYF. The full variable domain, completed using reference TRBV5-1 and TRBJ2-7, is KAGVTQTPRYLIKTRGQQVTLSCSPISGHRSVSWYQQTPGQGLQFLFEYFSETQRNKGNFPGRFSGRQFSNSRSEMNVSTLELGDSALYLCASSFAVSSYEQYFGPGTRLTVT.

The chain employs TRBV6-6 and TRBJ2-2, with 12 positions matching TRBD2. J was trimmed by 5 bases and V by 7 bases; bases with no gene match: 5. Germline CDR1 reads MNHNY; CDR2 reads SVGAGI (reference sequence). The CDR3 has 15 residues. CDR3 in amino acids: CASTRTSGVTGELFF. The DNA of the CDR3 is TGTGCCAGCACTCGGACTAGCGGGGTAACCGGGGAGCTGTTTTTT.

The rearrangement joins TRBV9 to TRBJ2-1; 8 bases match TRBD2. With 0 bases clipped from V and 6 bases from J, the junction kept 14 bases outside the gene matches. CDR1 SGDLS and CDR2 YYNGEE come from the germline V gene. This CDR3 is 18 amino acids long. The CDR3 protein is CASSVAPPAGGLGNEQFF. CDR3 nucleotide sequence: TGTGCCAGCAGCGTAGCACCCCCGGCGGGAGGCCTTGGCAATGAGCAGTTCTTC.

The CDR3 bases are TGTGCCAGCAGACAAGGGGCCTACAATGAGCAGTTCTTC. Its translation: CASRQGAYNEQFF. This chain joins TRBV6-5 and TRBJ2-1; tentatively, D is TRBD1 (5 bases). V was cut by 6 bases and J by 2 bases, with 8 bases left in between. In germline, CDR1 is MNHEY, CDR2 SVGAGI. This CDR3 comprises 13 residues.

This chain connects TRBV28 to TRBJ1-4, with 10 bases lining up with TRBD1. The CDR3 runs to 15 residues. The junction had 8 bases not matched to a gene; V was cut back by 6 bases and J by 7 bases. CDR1 MDHEN and CDR2 SYDVKM come from the germline V gene. The CDR3 sequence is CASRWSRDRGEKLFF. The CDR3 DNA reads TGTGCCAGCAGATGGAGTCGGGACAGGGGTGAAAAACTGTTTTTT.

This clone was seen just once. The chain employs TRBV9 and TRBJ2-5, with 9 bases that match TRBD1. Germline CDR1 is SGDLS and CDR2 is YYNGEE. Trimming cost V 4 bases and J 10 bases; bases outside gene matches: 11. The CDR3 length is 14 residues. The CDR3 sequence: CASSPSGQGDLQYF. As DNA, the CDR3 is TGTGCCAGCAGCCCCTCGGGACAGGGCGATCTCCAGTACTTC.

The CDR3: CAWSVGGGQYF. The CDR3 DNA follows: TGTGCCTGGAGTGTAGGGGGAGGGCAGTACTTC. This chain links TRBV30 with TRBJ2-7, with D possibly called TRBD1 or TRBD2 (6 bases each). Germline-derived CDR1 and CDR2 are GTSNPN and SVGIG (reference sequence). This CDR3 spans 11 amino acids. Trimming took 0 bases from V and 9 from J, leaving 9 bases between them.